A single sample gave rise to the 31 T cell receptor beta chains below, sequenced in a study of PD-1 blockade in mismatch repair-deficient tumors. The data were produced by immunoSEQ multiplex PCR, yet TCRdb's version contains in-frame clones alone and is incomplete. The repertoire holds more than 50,000 clones, with around 88% as singletons. This sample comprised peripheral blood, obtained 52 weeks after starting pembrolizumab. The receptors here all came from an adult with mismatch repair-deficient cancer.

This clone was seen just once. This sequence joins TRBV4-1 and TRBJ2-3; D might be TRBD1 or TRBD2, each matching 6 bases. CDR3 length equals 18 residues. In germline, CDR1 is MGHRA, CDR2 YSYEKL. Trimming shortened V by 0 bases and J by 4 bases, and 20 bases separated the two germline ends. CDR3 sequence: CASSQEGGLGLQSDTQYF. The CDR3 DNA reads TGCGCCAGCAGCCAAGAAGGGGGACTGGGACTCCAGTCAGATACGCAGTATTTT.

This rearrangement joins TRBV5-1 to TRBJ2-1; 9 positions agree with TRBD2. The CDR3 runs 16 residues. Germline V gene lookup returns CDR1 SGHRS and CDR2 YFSETQ. V was pared by 4 bases and J by 9 bases, with 14 bases of the junction left unmatched. Written as DNA, the CDR3 is TGCGCCAGCAGCCTAATGGGGGTAGCGGGAGATGGTGAGCAGTTCTTC. Encoded protein: CASSLMGVAGDGEQFF.

V and J are TRBV5-6 and TRBJ2-4; TRBD1 matches 9 bases. Germline CDR1 is SGHDT and CDR2 is YYEEEE. Losses at the gene ends were 4 bases for V and 4 bases for J; bases not matched to a gene: 3. The CDR3 runs to 14 residues. The CDR3 nucleotides read TGTGCCAGCAGCATGGGACAGGGAAAAAACATTCAGTACTTC. This translates into CASSMGQGKNIQYF.

This chain uses TRBV7-2 with TRBJ2-3, with D uncertain. CDR3 length: 16 residues. V lost 4 bases and J 7 bases, leaving 21 bases between the germline ends. Per the germline V gene, CDR1 is SGHTA and CDR2 is FQGNSA. The CDR3 here is CASSSSRSLIPHTQYF. CDR3 DNA: TGTGCCAGCAGCTCCAGCCGTTCCCTGATTCCCCATACGCAGTATTTT.

The CDR3: CASSLDRVGTEAFF. The CDR3 DNA sequence: TGTGCCAGCAGCTTGGACAGGGTAGGCACTGAAGCTTTCTTT. This chain links TRBV11-2 with TRBJ1-1; 8 bases map to TRBD1. The germline gives CDR1 SGHAT, CDR2 FQNNGV. V was pared by 3 bases and J by 4 bases, with 4 bases of the junction left unmatched. The CDR3 is 14 amino acids.

The chain is built from TRBV9 and TRBJ1-3; D not resolved. The CDR3 extends over 15 amino acids. V lost 0 bases and J lost 0, with 7 bases in between. Germline V lookup: CDR1 SGDLS, CDR2 YYNGEE. This CDR3 reads CASSVDGSSGNTIYF. DNA for the CDR3: TGTGCCAGCAGCGTAGACGGGAGCTCTGGAAACACCATATATTTT.

V usage is TRBV28 and J usage is TRBJ2-2, with 10 positions matching TRBD2. Germline values: CDR1 MDHEN, CDR2 SYDVKM. CDR3 length: 18 residues. V dropped 7 bases and J dropped 6; count of bases not matched to a gene: 17. CDR3 region: CASTLRGTASGSPGELFF. CDR3 DNA sequence: TGTGCCAGCACCTTGAGGGGTACGGCTAGCGGGAGTCCCGGGGAGCTGTTTTTT.

The V call is TRBV11-3, the J call TRBJ2-1; possible D gene TRBD2, 5 bases. CDR3 size: 13 residues. V lost 5 bases to trimming and J lost 4 bases, with 9 bases between them. CDR1 and CDR2 from the germline V gene are SGHNT and YENEEA. The CDR3 coding sequence is TGTGCCAGCAGCGTCGAGGGTTACAATGAGCAGTTCTTC. It yields the protein CASSVEGYNEQFF. The full variable domain, its missing parts supplied by reference TRBV11-3 and TRBJ2-1, is EAGVVQSPRYKIIEKKQPVAFWCNPISGHNTLYWYLQNLGQGPELLIRYENEEAVDDSQLPKDRFSAERLKGVDSTLKIQPAELGDSAVYLCASSVEGYNEQFFGPGTRLTVL.

The CDR3 bases are TGTGCCAGCGATGAAGGGAGCTCCTACGAGCAGTACTTC. Amino acids: CASDEGSSYEQYF. The rearrangement links TRBV6-1 to TRBJ2-7; D perhaps matches TRBD2 (5 bases). This CDR3 contains 13 residues. The germline gives CDR1 MNHNS, CDR2 SASEGT. V lost 8 bases and J lost 0, with 11 bases in between.

The J gene is TRBJ2-1, the V gene TRBV27, with 12 bases that match TRBD2. The V and J ends lost 2 bases and 7 bases, in that order; junction bases with no gene match: 9. The CDR3 sequence is 17 residues long. Germline CDR1 and CDR2: MNHEY and SMNVEV (reference sequence). The CDR3 region has the DNA TGTGCCAGCAGTTTACTTCCCGGAACTAGCGGGAGGAATGAGCAGTTCTTC. As protein: CASSLLPGTSGRNEQFF.

V usage is TRBV7-2 and J usage is TRBJ2-2, with 7 bases fitting TRBD2. The germline V gene encodes CDR1 SGHTA and CDR2 FQGNSA. The CDR3 has 19 amino acids. V lost 5 bases and J lost 6; bases outside the gene matches: 21. CDR3 sequence (DNA): TGTGCCAGCAGCCTCTATCCATCTCTAGCGGCGCCTACCGCCGGGGAGCTGTTTTTT. Translation gives CASSLYPSLAAPTAGELFF.

The CDR3 loop reads CASSQGVASRDTGELFF. The CDR3 nucleotides are TGCGCCAGCAGCCAAGGGGTAGCCAGCCGGGACACCGGGGAGCTGTTTTTT. This chain joins TRBV4-3 and TRBJ2-2, with D uncertain. CDR1 and CDR2 (germline): LGHNA, YSLEER. The CDR3 is 17 amino acids. The V end lost 1 base, the J end lost 3 bases, and 15 bases lay between the germline ends.

The J gene is TRBJ2-5, the V gene TRBV11-2; D is possibly TRBD1 (5 bases). This CDR3 region has 15 residues. V was shortened by 2 bases and J by 5 bases, with 15 bases between the two germline ends. From germline, CDR1 is SGHAT and CDR2 FQNNGV. The CDR3, as DNA: TGTGCCAGCAGCTTATTAGGACATTCGCGGGAGACCCAGTACTTC. Translating it yields CASSLLGHSRETQYF.

This clone was picked up a small number of times. V and J are TRBV5-1 and TRBJ1-1; D is possibly TRBD1 (5 bases). Per germline, CDR1 SGHRS and CDR2 YFSETQ. The V gene lost 5 bases and the J gene lost 0 bases, with 11 bases spanning the gap. The CDR3 has 14 amino acids. CDR3 sequence: CASSYTGLNTEAFF. DNA of the CDR3: TGCGCCAGCAGTTATACAGGATTGAACACTGAAGCTTTCTTT.

J is TRBJ1-5 and V is TRBV7-9; TRBD1 matches at 8 bases. The germline gives CDR1 SEHNR, CDR2 FQNEAQ (reference sequence). The CDR3 runs to 13 residues. Unmatched junction bases numbered 3, after V lost 11 bases and J lost 0 bases. The CDR3 loop is CALGQDSNQPQHF. CDR3 sequence (DNA): TGTGCCCTGGGACAGGATAGCAATCAGCCCCAGCATTTT.

The chain combines TRBV7-9 with TRBJ2-3; maybe TRBD1 (5 bases). Germline assignment: CDR1 SEHNR and CDR2 FQNEAQ (reference sequence). V lost 9 bases and J lost 0, with 7 bases in between. This CDR3 has 12 amino acids. CDR3 nucleotide sequence: TGTGCCAGGACAGACAGCACAGATACGCAGTATTTT. Amino acids: CARTDSTDTQYF.

The rearrangement uses TRBV30 and TRBJ1-1; 11 bases match TRBD1. The length of the CDR3 is 13 residues. The germline V gene encodes CDR1 GTSNPN and CDR2 SVGIG (reference sequence). V lost 1 base and J lost 8; bases outside the gene matches: 3. The CDR3 DNA follows: TGTGCCTGGAGTGGGACAGGGGGCCCGGAAGCTTTCTTT. Its protein product is CAWSGTGGPEAFF.

V and J are TRBV4-1 and TRBJ2-7; D is uncertain. Trimming took off 1 base at V and 2 bases at J, with 9 bases between the two ends. Germline CDR1 MGHRA, CDR2 YSYEKL. This CDR3 has 14 amino acids. CDR3 protein: CASSQAVVTYEQYF. Written as DNA, the CDR3 is TGCGCCAGCAGCCAAGCAGTGGTAACCTACGAGCAGTACTTC.

The genes are TRBV7-8 and TRBJ2-1; the D is unclear. V was clipped by 0 bases and J by 8 bases, with 5 bases between them. CDR1 is SGHVS, CDR2 FQNEAQ, per germline. The CDR3 runs to 12 residues. The CDR3 loop reads CASSLAGYEQFF. The CDR3 DNA is TGTGCCAGCAGCTTAGCGGGATATGAGCAGTTCTTC.

The chain is built from TRBV9 and TRBJ2-7; no reliable D call. Germline CDR1 is SGDLS and CDR2 is YYNGEE. This CDR3 has 14 amino acids. The V end was cut by 3 bases, the J end by 4 bases, with 14 bases between. The CDR3 sequence is CASSAGPTAYEQYF. The CDR3 DNA is TGTGCCAGCAGCGCCGGCCCCACGGCGTACGAGCAGTACTTC.

V is TRBV15 and J is TRBJ1-5; maybe TRBD1 (5 bases). Trimming left V 0 bases short and J 0 bases short, with 6 bases between. Germline loops: CDR1 LNHNV, CDR2 YYDKDF (reference sequence). The length of the CDR3 is 15 residues. In DNA, the CDR3 is TGTGCCACCAGCAGAGACAGGGATAGCAATCAGCCCCAGCATTTT. This encodes CATSRDRDSNQPQHF.

V and J are TRBV11-2 and TRBJ2-3; TRBD1 agrees at 9 bases. The V gene's germline CDR1 is SGHAT and CDR2 FQNNGV. The CDR3 sequence is 17 residues long. V shed 0 bases and J 5 bases; nucleotides not matched to a gene: 9. CDR3 residues: CASSLETDRGRLDTQYF. CDR3 DNA: TGTGCCAGCAGCTTAGAAACGGACAGGGGACGTTTAGATACGCAGTATTTT.

The CDR3, as DNA: TGCGCCAGCAGCCAACGCGGACTAGCGGGGGAAAGCTCCTACAATGAGCAGTTCTTC. Residues: CASSQRGLAGESSYNEQFF. The chain recombines TRBV4-3 with TRBJ2-1; 13 bases align to TRBD2. With 2 bases clipped from V and 0 bases from J, the junction kept 7 bases outside the gene matches. This CDR3 has 19 amino acids. CDR1 is LGHNA and CDR2 is YSLEER in the germline V gene.

The V call is TRBV11-2, the J call TRBJ1-2; a possible D gene is TRBD1 (5 bases). The V end lost 5 bases, the J end lost 7 bases, and 8 bases lay between the germline ends. The CDR3 contains 11 residues. From germline, CDR1 is SGHAT and CDR2 FQNNGV. For the CDR3, the DNA is TGTGCCAGCAGCCATGGGGCTGGCTACACCTTC. It encodes CASSHGAGYTF.

This clone has just one count. The chain joins TRBV7-9 to TRBJ1-2; D ambiguous. The V end was cut by 1 base, the J end by 2 bases, with 17 bases between. The CDR3 has 17 amino acids. Germline assignment: CDR1 SEHNR and CDR2 FQNEAQ (reference sequence). Here the CDR3 DNA reads TGTGCCAGCAGCTTAGGCCGGGAGAGGATTACCAACTATGGCTACACCTTC. It is translated as CASSLGRERITNYGYTF.

V gene TRBV7-9 combines with J gene TRBJ2-7, with 10 bases identical to TRBD1. The ends lost 5 bases at V and 5 bases at J; junction bases unmatched: 9. CDR1 SEHNR and CDR2 FQNEAQ come from the germline V gene (reference sequence). The length of the CDR3 is 15 residues. This chain's CDR3 is CASSPTGGGGNEQYF. The CDR3 DNA reads TGTGCCAGCAGCCCGACAGGGGGCGGGGGGAACGAGCAGTACTTC.

The chain uses TRBV6-1 and TRBJ1-1; D might be TRBD1 (6 bases). The CDR3 loop spans 12 amino acids. V lost 4 bases to trimming and J lost 4 bases, with 7 bases between them. Looked up from germline, CDR1 is MNHNS and CDR2 is SASEGT. CDR3 DNA: TGTGCCAGCAGTGTAGGGGGCACTGAAGCTTTCTTT. It translates to CASSVGGTEAFF.

The chain has TRBV19 and TRBJ2-1; either TRBD1 or TRBD2 may supply D (6 bases each). The V end was cut by 8 bases, the J end by 7 bases, with 15 bases between. Germline-derived CDR1 and CDR2 are LNHDA and SQIVND (reference sequence). CDR3 length: 13 residues. CDR3 DNA sequence: TGTGCCAGTCGACAGGAGGGGTATAATGAGCAGTTCTTC. This gives the protein CASRQEGYNEQFF.

The chain has TRBV6-5 and TRBJ2-1; possibly TRBD2 for D (6 bases). Germline CDR1 is MNHEY and CDR2 is SVGAGI. The CDR3 covers 15 residues. The germline V and J ends were trimmed by 5 bases and 5 bases, with 16 bases remaining between them. Here the CDR3 DNA reads TGTGCCAGCAGTAAAGGGGCGGGACTCAACAATGAGCAGTTCTTC. It is translated as CASSKGAGLNNEQFF.

This chain links TRBV7-9 with TRBJ2-7; D not certain. The CDR3 sequence is 13 residues long. V was cut by 4 bases and J by 5 bases, with 12 bases left in between. CDR1 SEHNR and CDR2 FQNEAQ come from the germline V gene (reference sequence). The CDR3 region is CASSSGLVNEQYF. The DNA for the CDR3 is TGTGCCAGCAGCTCCGGTCTAGTAAACGAGCAGTACTTC.

This sequence joins TRBV7-9 and TRBJ2-1, with 10 bases fitting TRBD2. Trimming cost V 4 bases and J 1 base; bases outside gene matches: 10. The CDR3 length is 18 residues. From germline, CDR1 is SEHNR and CDR2 FQNEAQ (reference sequence). CDR3 bases: TGTGCCAGCAGCTCGACTGGGGTAGCGGGAGGATCCTACAATGAGCAGTTCTTC. It is translated as CASSSTGVAGGSYNEQFF.